Listed here are 8 T cell receptor beta chains from one sample, sequenced in a study of cytomegalovirus exposure and HLA in healthy donors. The primer mix had 60 Vbeta and 13 Jbeta primers. Using immunoSEQ multiplex PCR, the repertoire was profiled, and TCRdb retains in-frame clones only, with some absent. The sample gives 160,000 or so clones, about 72% of which show up once; more than 1.3% is in the top ten. The specimen sequenced was PBMCs. All receptors derive from a male donor in good health and CMV-seronegative.

The chain is built from TRBV5-1 and TRBJ2-7, with 8 bases lining up with TRBD2. CDR1 is SGHRS, CDR2 YFSETQ, per germline. V shed 3 bases, J shed 3 bases, and the junction held 8 bases outside the gene matches. The CDR3 totals 15 residues. This CDR3 is CASSSTAGAVYEQYF. The CDR3 nucleotides are TGCGCCAGCAGCTCCACAGCGGGAGCCGTCTACGAGCAGTACTTC.

The rearrangement uses TRBV6-5 and TRBJ2-3; 9 bases match TRBD2. Germline V gene lookup returns CDR1 MNHEY and CDR2 SVGAGI. V was pared by 0 bases and J by 5 bases, with 6 bases of the junction left unmatched. The CDR3 loop spans 16 amino acids. The CDR3 loop is CASSYSAGGPGDTQYF. The CDR3 DNA sequence: TGTGCCAGCAGTTACTCGGCGGGGGGGCCAGGAGATACGCAGTATTTT.

The sample holds a few counts of this clone. This chain connects TRBV19 to TRBJ2-5, with 7 bases that match TRBD1. V gave up 2 bases and J gave up 5 bases; unmatched junction bases: 8. The CDR3 loop spans 15 amino acids. Looked up from germline, CDR1 is LNHDA and CDR2 is SQIVND (reference sequence). Here the CDR3 DNA reads TGTGCCAGTAGTATAACAGGGGCAGCAGGGGAGACCCAGTACTTC. Protein sequence: CASSITGAAGETQYF. The whole variable domain, filled in from reference TRBV19 and TRBJ2-5, reads DGGITQSPKYLFRKEGQNVTLSCEQNLNHDAMYWYRQDPGQGLRLIYYSQIVNDFQKGDIAEGYSVSREKKESFPLTVTSAQKNPTAFYLCASSITGAAGETQYFGPGTRLLVL.

The chain carries TRBV19 and TRBJ1-5; D uncertain. V lost 7 bases and J 0 bases, leaving 13 bases between the germline ends. From germline, CDR1 is LNHDA and CDR2 SQIVND (reference sequence). CDR3 length equals 15 residues. The CDR3 nucleotides read TGTGCCAGTACCTTCGGGGTTTTTAGCAATCAGCCCCAGCATTTT. It encodes CASTFGVFSNQPQHF. The full variable domain, completed using reference TRBV19 and TRBJ1-5, is DGGITQSPKYLFRKEGQNVTLSCEQNLNHDAMYWYRQDPGQGLRLIYYSQIVNDFQKGDIAEGYSVSREKKESFPLTVTSAQKNPTAFYLCASTFGVFSNQPQHFGDGTRLSIL.

The chain joins TRBV28 to TRBJ2-7, with D possibly being TRBD1 (6 bases). The germline V gene has CDR1 MDHEN and CDR2 SYDVKM. The CDR3 consists of 14 residues. Trimming left V 6 bases short and J 2 bases short, with 14 bases between. DNA for the CDR3: TGTGCCAGCAGAATTCCGACAGGAACCTACGAGCAGTACTTC. It yields the protein CASRIPTGTYEQYF. Looking up the rest from reference TRBV28 and TRBJ2-7 gives the full variable domain: DVKVTQSSRYLVKRTGEKVFLECVQDMDHENMFWYRQDPGLGLRLIYFSYDVKMKEKGDIPEGYSVSREKKERFSLILESASTNQTSMYLCASRIPTGTYEQYFGPGTRLTVT.

This clone was seen a handful of times. V is TRBV5-1 and J is TRBJ2-1; tentative D call: TRBD2 (5 bases). CDR1 and CDR2 from the germline V gene are SGHRS and YFSETQ. This CDR3 comprises 13 residues. V lost 4 bases, J lost 9 bases, and 14 bases lay in between. The CDR3 region is CASSTDLIGEQFF. The CDR3 DNA reads as TGCGCCAGCAGCACGGACTTAATCGGTGAGCAGTTCTTC.

The V call is TRBV19, the J call TRBJ1-2; D is ambiguous. Trimming took 4 bases from V and 1 from J, leaving 7 bases between them. The CDR3 covers 13 residues. The germline V gene encodes CDR1 LNHDA and CDR2 SQIVND (reference sequence). CDR3 nucleotide sequence: TGTGCCAGTAGTAAGGAGGGTAACTATGGCTACACCTTC. Residues: CASSKEGNYGYTF.

The chain employs TRBV2 and TRBJ2-5; D unresolved. V was pared by 3 bases and J by 0 bases, with 11 bases between. Germline V gives CDR1 SNHLY, CDR2 FYNNEI. The CDR3 spans 15 residues. This CDR3 is CASSDGRLNQETQYF. DNA of the CDR3: TGTGCCAGCAGTGATGGCAGACTTAACCAAGAGACCCAGTACTTC.